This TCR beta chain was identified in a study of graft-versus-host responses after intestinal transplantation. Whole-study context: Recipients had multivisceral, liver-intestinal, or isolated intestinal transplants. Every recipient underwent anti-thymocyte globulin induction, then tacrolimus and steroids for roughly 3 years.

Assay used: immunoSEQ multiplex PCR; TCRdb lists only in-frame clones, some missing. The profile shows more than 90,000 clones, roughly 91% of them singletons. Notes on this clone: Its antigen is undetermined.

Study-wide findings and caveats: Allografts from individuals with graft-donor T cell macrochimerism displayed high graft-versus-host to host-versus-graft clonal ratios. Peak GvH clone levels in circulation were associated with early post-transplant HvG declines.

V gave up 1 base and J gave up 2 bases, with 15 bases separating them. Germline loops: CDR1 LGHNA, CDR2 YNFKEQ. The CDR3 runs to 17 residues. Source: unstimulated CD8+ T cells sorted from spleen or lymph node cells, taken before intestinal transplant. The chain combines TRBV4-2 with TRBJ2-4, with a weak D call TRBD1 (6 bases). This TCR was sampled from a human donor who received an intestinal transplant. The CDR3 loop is CASSQGSGAESKNIQYF. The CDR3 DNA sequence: TGTGCCAGCAGCCAAGGTTCAGGGGCGGAATCCAAAAACATTCAGTACTTC.